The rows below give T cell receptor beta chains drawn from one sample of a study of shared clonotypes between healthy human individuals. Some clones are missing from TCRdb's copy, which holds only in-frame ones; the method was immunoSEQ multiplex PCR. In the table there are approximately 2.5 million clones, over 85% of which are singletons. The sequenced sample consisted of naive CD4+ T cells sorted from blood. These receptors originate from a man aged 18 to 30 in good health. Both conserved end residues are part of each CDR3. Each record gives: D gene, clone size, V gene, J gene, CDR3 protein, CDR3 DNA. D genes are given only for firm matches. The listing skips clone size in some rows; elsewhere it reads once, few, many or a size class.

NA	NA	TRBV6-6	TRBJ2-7	CASSPIRDKSYEQYF	TGTGCCAGCAGTCCAATCCGGGACAAGTCCTACGAGCAGTACTTC
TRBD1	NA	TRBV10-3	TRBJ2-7	CAITTGGYEQYF	TGTGCCATCACCACAGGGGGCTACGAGCAGTACTTC
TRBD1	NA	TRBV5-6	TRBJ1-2	CASSADRSSAGGYTF	TGTGCCAGCAGCGCGGACAGGTCATCAGCGGGGGGCTACACCTTC
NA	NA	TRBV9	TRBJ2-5	CASSATPGQTQETQYF	TGTGCCAGCAGCGCTACCCCCGGACAGACGCAAGAGACCCAGTACTTC
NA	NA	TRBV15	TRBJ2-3	CATSRLATRTDTQYF	TGTGCCACCAGCAGACTAGCGACCCGCACAGATACGCAGTATTTT
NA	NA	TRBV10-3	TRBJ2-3	CAISAGDTDTQYF	TGTGCCATCAGTGCCGGGGACACAGATACGCAGTATTTT
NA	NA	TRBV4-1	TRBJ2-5	CASSQDPEGQETQYF	TGCGCCAGCAGCCAAGATCCCGAGGGGCAAGAGACCCAGTACTTC
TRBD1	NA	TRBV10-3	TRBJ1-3	CAISESTGQGRNTIYF	TGTGCCATCAGTGAGTCCACGGGACAGGGAAGAAACACCATATATTTT
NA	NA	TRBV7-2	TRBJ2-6	CASSLRQTSGANVLTF	TGTGCCAGCAGCTTAAGGCAGACCTCTGGGGCCAACGTCCTGACTTTC
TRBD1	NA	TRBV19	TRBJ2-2	CASRTGDLTGELFF	TGTGCCAGCAGGACAGGGGATCTCACCGGGGAGCTGTTTTTT
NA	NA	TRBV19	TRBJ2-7	CASSDRGTQSYEQYF	TGTGCCAGTAGTGATAGGGGGACACAATCCTACGAGCAGTACTTC
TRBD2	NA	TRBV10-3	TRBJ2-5	CATRTSGAETQYF	TGTGCCACCCGGACTAGCGGGGCGGAGACCCAGTACTTC
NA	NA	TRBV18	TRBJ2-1	CASSRGWDSYNEQFF	TGTGCCAGCTCACGCGGGTGGGACTCCTACAATGAGCAGTTCTTC
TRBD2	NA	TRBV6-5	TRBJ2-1	CASSYTASGGINEQFF	TGTGCCAGCAGTTACACGGCTAGCGGGGGTATAAATGAGCAGTTCTTC
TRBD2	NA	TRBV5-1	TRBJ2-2	CASSREVHSPNTGELFF	TGCGCCAGCAGCCGGGAGGTACACTCGCCGAACACCGGGGAGCTGTTTTTT
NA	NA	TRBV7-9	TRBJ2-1	CASSVLASPYNEQFF	TGTGCCAGCAGCGTTCTAGCGTCCCCCTACAATGAGCAGTTCTTC
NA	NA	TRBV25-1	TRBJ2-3	CASSVASSSDTQYF	TGTGCCAGCAGTGTGGCTAGCTCATCAGATACGCAGTATTTT
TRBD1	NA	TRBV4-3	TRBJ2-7	CASSQDVTGRDEQYF	TGCGCCAGCAGCCAAGATGTGACAGGGCGGGACGAGCAGTACTTC
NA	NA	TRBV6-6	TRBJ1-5	CASSEASGNQPQHF	TGTGCCAGCAGTGAGGCGTCAGGCAATCAGCCCCAGCATTTT
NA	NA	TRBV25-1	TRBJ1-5	CASSALGDNQPQHF	TGTGCCAGCAGTGCCTTAGGGGACAATCAGCCCCAGCATTTT
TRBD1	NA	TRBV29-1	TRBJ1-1	CGYQGARRTEAFF	TGCGGATATCAGGGGGCCAGAAGGACTGAAGCTTTCTTT
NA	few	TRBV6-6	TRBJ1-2	CASSYRQGYGYTF	TGTGCCAGCAGTTATAGGCAGGGCTATGGCTACACCTTC
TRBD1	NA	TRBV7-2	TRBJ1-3	CASSRDRGPGNTIYF	TGTGCCAGCAGCAGGGACAGGGGGCCGGGAAACACCATATATTTT
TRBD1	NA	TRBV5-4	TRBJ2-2	CASSRVGAGGLTGELFF	TGTGCCAGCAGCCGGGTGGGGGCAGGGGGCCTCACCGGGGAGCTGTTTTTT
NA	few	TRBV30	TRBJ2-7	CAWTQDYEQYF	TGTGCCTGGACACAGGACTACGAGCAGTACTTC
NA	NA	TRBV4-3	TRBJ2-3	CASSQGQNSDTQYF	TGCGCCAGCAGCCAGGGTCAGAATTCAGATACGCAGTATTTT
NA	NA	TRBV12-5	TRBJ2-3	CASGWGSDTDTQYF	TGTGCTAGTGGTTGGGGATCCGACACAGATACGCAGTATTTT
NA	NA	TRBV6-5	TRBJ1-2	CASSSAQGYTF	TGTGCCAGCAGCTCAGCTCAGGGGTACACCTTC
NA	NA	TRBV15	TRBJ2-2	CATSRDSANTGELFF	TGTGCCACCAGCAGGGACTCCGCGAACACCGGGGAGCTGTTTTTT
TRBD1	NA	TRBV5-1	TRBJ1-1	CASSLDDRGLMNTEAFF	TGCGCCAGCAGCTTGGACGACAGGGGGCTTATGAACACTGAAGCTTTCTTT
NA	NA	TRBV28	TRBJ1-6	CAGAGRGTSPLHF	TGTGCTGGGGCAGGACGAGGGACTTCACCCCTCCACTTT
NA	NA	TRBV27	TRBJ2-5	CASSLSIIGETQYF	TGTGCCAGCAGTTTATCGATAATCGGGGAGACCCAGTACTTC
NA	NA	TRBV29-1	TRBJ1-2	CSVPGFYGYTF	TGCAGCGTTCCAGGGTTCTATGGCTACACCTTC
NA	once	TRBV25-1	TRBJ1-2	CASSGGTVKTF	TGTGCCAGCAGTGGGGGGACTGTGAAAACCTTC
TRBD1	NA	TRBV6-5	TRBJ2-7	CASSKAGGGYEQYF	TGTGCCAGCAGTAAGGCAGGGGGTGGGTACGAGCAGTACTTC
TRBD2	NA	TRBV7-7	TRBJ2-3	CASSPTTLWGREGTDTQYF	TGTGCTAGCAGCCCCACTACTCTCTGGGGGCGGGAGGGTACAGATACGCAGTATTTT
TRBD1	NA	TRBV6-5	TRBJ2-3	CASKLGTVRTDTQYF	TGTGCCAGCAAACTCGGGACAGTACGAACAGATACGCAGTATTTT
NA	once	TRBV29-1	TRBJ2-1	CSAGPRMWTNEQFF	TGCAGCGCTGGCCCCCGTATGTGGACCAATGAGCAGTTCTTC
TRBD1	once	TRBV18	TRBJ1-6	CASSPRQGSGNSPLHF	TGTGCCAGCTCACCACGACAGGGGTCGGGAAATTCACCCCTCCACTTT
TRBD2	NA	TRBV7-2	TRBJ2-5	CASRGAGGPGTQYF	TGTGCCAGCAGGGGGGCGGGAGGGCCCGGGACCCAGTACTTC
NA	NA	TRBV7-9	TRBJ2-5	CASSLVPSTVETQYF	TGTGCCAGCAGCTTAGTACCCAGTACCGTAGAGACCCAGTACTTC
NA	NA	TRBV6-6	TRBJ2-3	CARAKDSTDTQYF	TGTGCCAGGGCCAAGGATAGCACAGATACGCAGTATTTT
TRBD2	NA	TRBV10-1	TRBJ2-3	CASSTSAGVDTQYF	TGCGCCAGCAGCACTAGCGCCGGTGTAGATACGCAGTATTTT
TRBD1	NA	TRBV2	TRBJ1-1	CASSGTGGMNTEAFF	TGTGCCAGCAGTGGGACAGGGGGAATGAACACTGAAGCTTTCTTT
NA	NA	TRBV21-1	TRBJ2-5	CASSKKTPGVAKDVTQYF	TGTGCCAGCAGCAAAAAAACGCCAGGGGTCGCGAAGGACGTGACCCAGTACTTC
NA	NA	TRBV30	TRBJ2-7	CAWSPTDSGQYF	TGTGCCTGGAGTCCCACTGACAGCGGGCAGTACTTC